These 26 T cell receptor beta chains were sequenced from one sample in a study of T cells after yellow fever vaccination. TCRdb analysed the 5' RACE reads with MiXCR anew, one entry per CDR3 protein. The table includes about 360,000 distinct CDR3 sequences, roughly 6.2% detected once. The starting material was PBMCs, obtained 5 days after the yellow fever booster vaccination. The receptor source for this set is a man aged 25-40 years who received the YFV17D yellow fever vaccine.

Comment on this clonotype: An end of the junction does not agree with germline; a read error may underlie this. The gene calls are TRBV20-1 and TRBJ1-1, with D possibly matching TRBD1 (6 bases). Germline loops: CDR1 DFQATT, CDR2 SNEGSKA (reference sequence). CDR3 size: 16 residues. The CDR3 region is CSARAPPGRGFSEAFF. The DNA of the CDR3 is TGCAGTGCTAGAGCCCCCCCGGGGAGGGGGTTCTCTGAAGCCTTCTTT.

This clonotype was seen only a few times. This rearrangement joins TRBV5-1 to TRBJ2-5, with D possibly TRBD2 on 5 matching bases. The germline CDR1 and CDR2 sequences are SGHRS and YFSETQ. The CDR3 loop spans 12 amino acids. Trimming pared 3 bases from V and 7 bases from J, leaving 10 bases between. The CDR3 sequence: CASSSDFTTQYF. The DNA for the CDR3 is TGCGCCAGCAGCTCGGACTTTACGACCCAGTACTTC.

This clonotype was found many times. The chain uses TRBV20-1 and TRBJ2-7; 9 bases align to TRBD1. The CDR3 covers 13 residues. Germline assignment: CDR1 DFQATT and CDR2 SNEGSKA (reference sequence). V was clipped by 0 bases and J by 4 bases; unmatched bases: 1. This chain's CDR3 is CSARDGTGYEQYF. CDR3 DNA: TGCAGTGCTAGAGATGGGACAGGGTACGAGCAGTACTTC.

The chain uses TRBV5-1 and TRBJ1-3; D is undetermined. Germline CDR1 is SGHRS and CDR2 is YFSETQ. The V gene lost 4 bases and the J gene lost 16 bases, with 27 bases spanning the gap. This CDR3 comprises 15 residues. The CDR3, as DNA: TGCGCCAGCAGCAAAAACCAAGCGTCGGAAACACCCCACTATTTT. Its translation: CASSKNQASETPHYF.

This clonotype occurred a few times. The chain couples TRBV20-1 to TRBJ2-5; D unresolved. With 1 base removed from V and 5 bases from J, the gap between germline ends came to 17 bases. This CDR3 has 15 amino acids. Germline V CDR1 and CDR2: DFQATT, SNEGSKA (reference sequence). The CDR3 DNA reads as TGCAGTGCTAGAGTTCCAGGCCCGCCGTGGGAGACCCAGTACTTC. Its translation is CSARVPGPPWETQYF.

This clonotype has a count of ten or more. The V gene is TRBV7-2, the J gene TRBJ2-1; 7 bases are shared with TRBD2. This CDR3 has 17 residues. The ends lost 0 bases at V and 1 base at J; junction bases unmatched: 6. Per the germline V gene, CDR1 is SGHTA and CDR2 is FQGNSA. The CDR3 reads CASSLARSSGSYNEQFF. The CDR3 bases are TGTGCCAGCAGCTTAGCGAGGTCTAGCGGATCCTACAATGAGCAGTTCTTC.

This clonotype has at least ten counts. The chain carries TRBV25-1 and TRBJ2-1; D may be TRBD1 (7 bases). The CDR3 covers 16 residues. Germline lookup yields CDR1 MGHDK and CDR2 SYGVNS. The V and J ends lost 2 bases and 6 bases respectively, with 17 bases between them. CDR3 protein: CASSEEGSRGANEQFF. The CDR3 DNA is TGTGCCAGCAGTGAAGAAGGTAGCAGGGGGGCCAATGAGCAGTTCTTC.

This clonotype was detected many times. The rearrangement uses TRBV20-1 and TRBJ2-7, with 9 bases fitting TRBD1. V lost 5 bases and J lost 6; bases outside the gene matches: 11. The CDR3 has 14 residues. CDR1 and CDR2 (germline): DFQATT, SNEGSKA (reference sequence). The CDR3 bases are TGCAGTGCTGCAACCGGGACAGGGATGCTCGAGCAGTACTTC. Translation: CSAATGTGMLEQYF.

This clonotype was observed at least ten times. This chain joins TRBV5-6 and TRBJ1-2; D perhaps matches TRBD1 (6 bases). V gave up 4 bases and J gave up 4 bases, with 17 bases separating them. CDR3 length: 15 amino acids. The V gene's germline CDR1 is SGHDT and CDR2 YYEEEE. This CDR3 reads CASSTGASGGYGYTF. For the CDR3, the DNA is TGTGCCAGCAGCACGGGGGCCTCCGGAGGCTATGGCTACACCTTC.

As to this clonotype: It may be a read error: a sequence one base away is much more abundant. V gene TRBV12-3 or TRBV12-4 combines with J gene TRBJ2-1; D is unresolved. V was pared by 3 bases and J by 8 bases, with 17 bases between. The CDR3 has 15 residues. This CDR3 reads CASSFWTMTGDEQFF. Written as DNA, the CDR3 is TGTGCCAGCAGTTTCTGGACCATGACGGGCGATGAGCAGTTCTTC.

This clonotype occurred a few times. The gene calls are TRBV12-3 or TRBV12-4 and TRBJ2-3; 11 nucleotides match TRBD2. The CDR3 has 16 residues. J gave up 4 bases and V 5 bases, and 8 bases lay outside the gene matches. CDR3 protein: CASSLIAGGSADTQYF. Written as DNA, the CDR3 is TGTGCCAGCAGTCTGATAGCGGGAGGGTCGGCAGATACGCAGTATTTT.

This clonotype was recorded a few times. The V call is TRBV5-1, the J call TRBJ2-7, with 9 bases aligning to TRBD1. This CDR3 is built from 17 residues. The germline V gene has CDR1 SGHRS and CDR2 YFSETQ. The J segment lost 3 bases and the V segment lost 3 bases, leaving 13 bases of the junction unmatched. The CDR3 DNA is TGCGCCAGCAGCTCAGTACCTCCGGGACAGGGAGGCTACGAGCAGTACTTC. Protein: CASSSVPPGQGGYEQYF.

The chain couples TRBV11-2 to TRBJ2-3; tentatively, D is TRBD2 (6 bases). V lost 5 bases and J lost 2, with 23 bases in between. This CDR3 region has 18 residues. Germline V lookup: CDR1 SGHAT, CDR2 FQNNGV. The chain's CDR3 is CASSLRGASPAYTDTQYF. CDR3 in DNA: TGTGCCAGCAGCCTCCGCGGGGCTTCCCCGGCCTACACAGATACGCAGTATTTT.

This clonotype appeared many times. This rearrangement joins TRBV7-9 to TRBJ2-1; 14 nucleotides align to TRBD2. The ends lost 1 base at V and 11 bases at J; junction bases unmatched: 4. This CDR3 is 15 amino acids long. The V gene's germline CDR1 is SEHNR and CDR2 FQNEAQ (reference sequence). CDR3 DNA sequence: TGTGCCAGCAGCTTAGAGGGACTAGCGGGAGTCCAGCAGTTCTTC. It is translated as CASSLEGLAGVQQFF.

The chain couples TRBV28 to TRBJ2-3; the D is unclear. The V end lost 4 bases, the J end lost 2 bases, and 13 bases lay between the germline ends. Germline V gene lookup returns CDR1 MDHEN and CDR2 SYDVKM. The CDR3 loop spans 15 amino acids. The CDR3 region has the DNA TGTGCCAGCAGTTCCCCCCCCCAGCACACAGATACGCAGTATTTT. The encoded protein is CASSSPPQHTDTQYF.

The CDR3 sequence is CASRAVRPSQETQYF. CDR3 DNA: TGTGCCAGCAGAGCGGTTAGACCCTCTCAAGAGACCCAGTACTTC. The chain employs TRBV28 and TRBJ2-5; D perhaps matches TRBD2 (5 bases). The germline gives CDR1 MDHEN, CDR2 SYDVKM. V lost 6 bases and J lost 2, with 16 bases in between. This CDR3 spans 15 amino acids. Drawing the rest from reference TRBV28 and TRBJ2-5, the complete variable domain is DVKVTQSSRYLVKRTGEKVFLECVQDMDHENMFWYRQDPGLGLRLIYFSYDVKMKEKGDIPEGYSVSREKKERFSLILESASTNQTSMYLCASRAVRPSQETQYFGPGTRLLVL.

This chain connects TRBV6-5 to TRBJ2-1; D gene unclear. Germline CDR1 is MNHEY and CDR2 is SVGAGI. V was pared by 2 bases and J by 0 bases, with 8 bases between. CDR3 length equals 15 residues. CDR3 loop: CASSYDWSSYNEQFF. CDR3 coding DNA: TGTGCCAGCAGTTACGATTGGAGCTCCTACAATGAGCAGTTCTTC.

This clonotype has ten or more counts. This sequence joins TRBV10-3 and TRBJ2-7, with D possibly matching TRBD2 (5 bases). V was clipped by 0 bases and J by 0 bases, with 12 bases between them. The CDR3 runs to 16 residues. Germline V gene sequence: CDR1 ENHRY, CDR2 SYGVKD. The CDR3 here is CAISESTKRVSYEQYF. For the CDR3, the DNA is TGTGCCATCAGTGAGTCGACTAAACGGGTCTCCTACGAGCAGTACTTC.

This clonotype has a handful of counts. The rearrangement uses TRBV4-3 and TRBJ2-1; 7 nucleotides agree with TRBD2. Germline trimming cut 3 bases from V and 5 bases from J; bases unmatched to any gene: 4. The CDR3 is 14 amino acids. Germline CDR1 LGHNA, CDR2 YSLEER. The CDR3 here is CASSQQRGNNEQFF. The CDR3 DNA follows: TGCGCCAGCAGCCAGCAGCGGGGAAACAATGAGCAGTTCTTC.

This clonotype was observed at least ten times. The V call is TRBV7-3, the J call TRBJ2-1, with 7 bases that match TRBD2. The V gene's germline CDR1 is SGHTA and CDR2 FQGTGA. V lost 5 bases and J lost 5; bases outside the gene matches: 9. This CDR3 is built from 15 residues. In nucleotides, the CDR3 is TGTGCCAGCAGCCCCAACGCGGGGAGGGACAATGAGCAGTTCTTC. Its protein is CASSPNAGRDNEQFF.

This clonotype was picked up a small number of times. The junction departs from germline at one end; a sequencing error may be responsible. The chain uses TRBV7-6 and TRBJ2-5; possibly TRBD2 for D (5 bases). Germline values: CDR1 SGHVS, CDR2 FNYEAQ. This CDR3 is 14 amino acids long. The CDR3 spells CASSLAYRKEEALF. The DNA of the CDR3 is TGTGCCAGCAGCTTAGCGTATCGTAAGGAGGAAGCTCTCTTC. Supplemented by reference TRBV7-6 and TRBJ2-5, the full variable domain reads GAGVSQSPRYKVTKRGQDVALRCDPISGHVSLYWYRQALGQGPEFLTYFNYEAQQDKSGLPNDRFSAERPEGSISTLTIQRTEQRDSAMYRCASSLAYRKEEALFGPGTRLLVL.

Turning to this clonotype: This clone may be a read error of a much larger clone one base away. The rearrangement uses TRBV7-2 and TRBJ2-3; possibly TRBD2 for D (5 bases). The germline V gene encodes CDR1 SGHTA and CDR2 FQGNSA. Trimming shortened V by 5 bases and J by 4 bases, and 13 bases separated the two germline ends. This CDR3 is built from 14 residues. CDR3: CASSPRQRADTQYF. Written as DNA, the CDR3 is TGTGCCAGCAGCCCCCGGCAGAGGGCAGATACGCAGTATTTT.

This clonotype was observed a handful of times. The V call is TRBV14, the J call TRBJ1-5, with a tentative D call TRBD1 (6 bases). The V gene's germline CDR1 is SGHDN and CDR2 FVKESK. V dropped 3 bases and J dropped 14 bases, with 14 bases sitting between them. There are 12 residues in the CDR3. Here the CDR3 DNA reads TGTGCCAGCAGCCATACGTCGGACAGAAAGCATTTT. Translating gives CASSHTSDRKHF.

The sample holds a few counts of this clonotype. The V call is TRBV15, the J call TRBJ2-5; D gene unclear. Germline CDR1 reads LNHNV; CDR2 reads YYDKDF (reference sequence). The CDR3 covers 12 residues. The V and J ends lost 5 bases and 6 bases respectively, with 10 bases between them. The CDR3 reads CATSPPGQTQYF. The CDR3 DNA reads as TGTGCCACCAGCCCCCCGGGCCAGACCCAGTACTTC.

The chain carries TRBV30 and TRBJ1-3; 7 bases align to TRBD1. J lost 2 bases, V lost 2 bases, and 6 bases had no gene match. Per germline, CDR1 GTSNPN and CDR2 SVGIG (reference sequence). The CDR3 consists of 15 residues. The chain's CDR3 is CAWSRTGVTGNTIYF. The CDR3 coding sequence is TGTGCCTGGAGTAGAACAGGGGTAACTGGAAACACCATATATTTT.

J is TRBJ2-7 and V is TRBV10-3; a possible D gene is TRBD1 (5 bases). V lost 0 bases and J 1 base, leaving 10 bases between the germline ends. Germline CDR1 is ENHRY and CDR2 is SYGVKD. The CDR3 spans 15 residues. The CDR3 DNA reads TGTGCCATCAGTGAGTCAGAGGACACGTCCTACGAGCAGTACTTC. It yields the protein CAISESEDTSYEQYF.